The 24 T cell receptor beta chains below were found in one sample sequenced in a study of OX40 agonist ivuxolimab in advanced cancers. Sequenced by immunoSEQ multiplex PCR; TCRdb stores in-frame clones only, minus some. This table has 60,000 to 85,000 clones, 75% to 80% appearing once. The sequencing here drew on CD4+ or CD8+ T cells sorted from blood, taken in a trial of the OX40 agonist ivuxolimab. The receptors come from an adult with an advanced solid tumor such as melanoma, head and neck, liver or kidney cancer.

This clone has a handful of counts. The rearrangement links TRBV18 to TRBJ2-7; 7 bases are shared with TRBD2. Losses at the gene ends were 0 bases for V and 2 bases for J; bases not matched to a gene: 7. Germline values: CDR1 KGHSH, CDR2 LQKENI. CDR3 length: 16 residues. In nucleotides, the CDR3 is TGTGCCAGCTCACCACCCTCGCGGGGGAATACCTACGAGCAGTACTTC. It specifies CASSPPSRGNTYEQYF.

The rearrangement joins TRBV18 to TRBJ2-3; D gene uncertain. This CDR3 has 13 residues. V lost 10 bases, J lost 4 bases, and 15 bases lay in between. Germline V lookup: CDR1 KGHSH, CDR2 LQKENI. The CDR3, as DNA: TGTGCCAACCTCCCAGGCCCGCCAGATACGCAGTATTTT. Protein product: CANLPGPPDTQYF. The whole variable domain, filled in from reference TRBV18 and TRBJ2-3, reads NAGVMQNPRHLVRRRGQEARLRCSPMKGHSHVYWYRQLPEEGLKFMVYLQKENIIDESGMPKERFSAEFPKEGPSILRIQQVVRGDSAAYFCANLPGPPDTQYFGPGTRLTVL.

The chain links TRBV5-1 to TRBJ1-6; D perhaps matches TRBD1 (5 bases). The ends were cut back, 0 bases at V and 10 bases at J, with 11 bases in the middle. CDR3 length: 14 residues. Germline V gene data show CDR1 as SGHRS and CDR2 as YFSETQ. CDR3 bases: TGCGCCAGCAGCTTGGCCCCGGACAACTCACCCCTCCACTTT. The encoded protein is CASSLAPDNSPLHF.

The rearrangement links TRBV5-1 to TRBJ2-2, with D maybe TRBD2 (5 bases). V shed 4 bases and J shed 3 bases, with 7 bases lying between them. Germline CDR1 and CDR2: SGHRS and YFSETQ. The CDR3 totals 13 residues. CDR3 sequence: CASSGADTGELFF. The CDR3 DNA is TGCGCCAGCAGCGGAGCGGACACCGGGGAGCTGTTTTTT.

CDR3 DNA: TGTGCCAGCAGTTACGGCTTATCTAGGGACACTGAAGCTTTCTTT. Its translation: CASSYGLSRDTEAFF. This rearrangement joins TRBV6-5 to TRBJ1-1; no clear D gene. V lost 2 bases to trimming and J lost 3 bases, with 13 bases between them. Germline V CDR1 and CDR2: MNHEY, SVGAGI. The CDR3 runs 15 residues.

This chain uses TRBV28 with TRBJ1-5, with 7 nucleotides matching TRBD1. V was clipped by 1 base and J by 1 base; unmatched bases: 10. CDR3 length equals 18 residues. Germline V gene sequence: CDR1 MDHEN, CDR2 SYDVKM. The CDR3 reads CASSLLAGGAMSNQPQHF. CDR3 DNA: TGTGCCAGCAGTTTATTGGCAGGGGGTGCGATGAGCAATCAGCCCCAGCATTTT. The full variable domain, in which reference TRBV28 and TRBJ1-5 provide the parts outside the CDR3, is DVKVTQSSRYLVKRTGEKVFLECVQDMDHENMFWYRQDPGLGLRLIYFSYDVKMKEKGDIPEGYSVSREKKERFSLILESASTNQTSMYLCASSLLAGGAMSNQPQHFGDGTRLSIL.

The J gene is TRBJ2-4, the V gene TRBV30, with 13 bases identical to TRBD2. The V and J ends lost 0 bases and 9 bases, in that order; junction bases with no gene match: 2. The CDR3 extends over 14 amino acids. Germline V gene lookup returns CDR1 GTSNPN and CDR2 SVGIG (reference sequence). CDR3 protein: CAWSVLAGGGIQYF. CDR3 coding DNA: TGTGCCTGGAGTGTACTAGCGGGAGGGGGCATTCAGTACTTC.

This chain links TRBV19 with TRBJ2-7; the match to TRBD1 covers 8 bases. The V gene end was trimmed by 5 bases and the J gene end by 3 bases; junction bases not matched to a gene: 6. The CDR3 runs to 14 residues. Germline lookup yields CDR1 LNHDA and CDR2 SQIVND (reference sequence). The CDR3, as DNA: TGTGCCAGTAGTTATCTTGGACAGGGCTACGAGCAGTACTTC. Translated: CASSYLGQGYEQYF.

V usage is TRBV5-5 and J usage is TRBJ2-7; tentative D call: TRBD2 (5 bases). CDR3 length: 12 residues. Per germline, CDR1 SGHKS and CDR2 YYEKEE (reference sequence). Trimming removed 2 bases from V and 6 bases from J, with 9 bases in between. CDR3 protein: CASSLGLFEQYF. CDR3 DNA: TGTGCCAGCAGCTTAGGACTTTTCGAGCAGTACTTC.

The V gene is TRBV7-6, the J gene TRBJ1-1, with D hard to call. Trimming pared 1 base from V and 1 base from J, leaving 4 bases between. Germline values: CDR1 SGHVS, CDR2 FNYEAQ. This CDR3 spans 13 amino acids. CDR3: CASSLVENTEAFF. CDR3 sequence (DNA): TGTGCCAGCAGCTTAGTAGAGAACACTGAAGCTTTCTTT.

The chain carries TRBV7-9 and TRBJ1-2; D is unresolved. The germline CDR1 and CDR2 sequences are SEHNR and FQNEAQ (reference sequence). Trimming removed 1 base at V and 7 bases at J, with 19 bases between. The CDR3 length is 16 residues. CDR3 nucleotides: TGTGCCAGCAGCTTAGGTACCGGGCCTCAATCGCGTGGCTACACCTTC. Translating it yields CASSLGTGPQSRGYTF.

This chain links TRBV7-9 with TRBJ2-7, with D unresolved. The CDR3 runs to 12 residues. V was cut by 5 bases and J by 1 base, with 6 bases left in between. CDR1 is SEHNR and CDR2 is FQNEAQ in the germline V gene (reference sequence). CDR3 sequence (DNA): TGTGCCAGCAGCCGGCAGTCCTACGAGCAGTACTTC. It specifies CASSRQSYEQYF. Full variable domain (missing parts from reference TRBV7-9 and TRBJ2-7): DTGVSQNPRHKITKRGQNVTFRCDPISEHNRLYWYRQTLGQGPEFLTYFQNEAQLEKSRLLSDRFSAERPKGSFSTLEIQRTEQGDSAMYLCASSRQSYEQYFGPGTRLTVT.

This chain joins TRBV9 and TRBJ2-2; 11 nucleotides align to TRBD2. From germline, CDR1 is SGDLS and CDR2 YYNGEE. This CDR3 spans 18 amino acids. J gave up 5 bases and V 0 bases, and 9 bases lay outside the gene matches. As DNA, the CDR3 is TGTGCCAGCAGCGTAGGGCCAACTAGCGGGGGAGGAACCGGGGAGCTGTTTTTT. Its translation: CASSVGPTSGGGTGELFF.

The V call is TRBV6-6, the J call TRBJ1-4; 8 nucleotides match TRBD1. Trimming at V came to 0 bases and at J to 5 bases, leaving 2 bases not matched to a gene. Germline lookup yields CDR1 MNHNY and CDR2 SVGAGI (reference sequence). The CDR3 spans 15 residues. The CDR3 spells CASSYSAGGNEKLFF. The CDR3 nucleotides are TGTGCCAGCAGTTACTCGGCAGGGGGCAATGAAAAACTGTTTTTT.

The CDR3 region is CSATTGRAFF. For the CDR3, the DNA is TGCAGTGCTACGACAGGCAGAGCTTTCTTT. This sequence joins TRBV20-1 and TRBJ1-1, with D possibly being TRBD1 (6 bases). The CDR3 runs to 10 residues. Trimming stripped 4 bases from V and 10 bases from J, with 10 bases between. Per germline, CDR1 DFQATT and CDR2 SNEGSKA (reference sequence).

CDR3 amino acids: CASNGGLAGGKETQYF. The CDR3 nucleotides read TGTGCCAGCAACGGAGGTCTAGCGGGAGGTAAAGAGACCCAGTACTTC. This rearrangement joins TRBV5-4 to TRBJ2-5; 11 bases map to TRBD2. V trimming: 6 bases; J trimming: 3 bases; junction bases outside the gene matches: 10. The CDR3 is made up of 16 amino acids. Germline CDR1 reads SGHNT; CDR2 reads YYREEE (reference sequence). The full variable domain, its missing parts supplied by reference TRBV5-4 and TRBJ2-5, is ETGVTQSPTHLIKTRGQQVTLRCSSQSGHNTVSWYQQALGQGPQFIFQYYREEENGRGNFPPRFSGLQFPNYSSELNVNALELDDSALYLCASNGGLAGGKETQYFGPGTRLLVL.

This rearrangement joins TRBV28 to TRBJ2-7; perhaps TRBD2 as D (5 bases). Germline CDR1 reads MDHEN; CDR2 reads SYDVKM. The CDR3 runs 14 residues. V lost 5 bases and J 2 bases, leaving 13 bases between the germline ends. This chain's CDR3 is CASSREFLPYEQYF. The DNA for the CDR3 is TGTGCCAGCAGTAGGGAGTTTCTTCCCTACGAGCAGTACTTC.

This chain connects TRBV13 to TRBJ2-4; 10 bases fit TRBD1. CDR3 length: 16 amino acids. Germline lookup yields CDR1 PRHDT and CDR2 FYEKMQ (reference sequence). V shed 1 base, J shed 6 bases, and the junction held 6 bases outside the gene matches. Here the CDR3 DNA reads TGTGCCAGCAGCTTAGACGATGGACAGGGGGGAAACATTCAGTACTTC. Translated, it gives CASSLDDGQGGNIQYF.

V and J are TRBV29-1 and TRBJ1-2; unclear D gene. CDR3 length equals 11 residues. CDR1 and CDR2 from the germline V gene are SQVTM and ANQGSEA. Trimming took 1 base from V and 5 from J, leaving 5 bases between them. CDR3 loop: CSVEAEYGYTF. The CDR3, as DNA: TGCAGCGTTGAAGCGGAATATGGCTACACCTTC.

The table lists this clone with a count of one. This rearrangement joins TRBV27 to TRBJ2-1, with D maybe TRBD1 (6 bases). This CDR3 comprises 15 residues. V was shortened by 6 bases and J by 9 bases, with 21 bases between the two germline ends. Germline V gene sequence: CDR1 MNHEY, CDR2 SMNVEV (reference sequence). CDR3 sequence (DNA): TGTGCCAGCAGGAGGGAAACAGGGTTCCTAACTGAGCAGTTCTTC. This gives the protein CASRRETGFLTEQFF.

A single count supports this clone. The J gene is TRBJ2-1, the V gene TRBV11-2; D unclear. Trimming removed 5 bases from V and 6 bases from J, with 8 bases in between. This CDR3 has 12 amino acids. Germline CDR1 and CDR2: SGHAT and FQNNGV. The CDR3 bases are TGTGCCAGCAGCCCCCCCGGCAATGAGCAGTTCTTC. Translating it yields CASSPPGNEQFF.

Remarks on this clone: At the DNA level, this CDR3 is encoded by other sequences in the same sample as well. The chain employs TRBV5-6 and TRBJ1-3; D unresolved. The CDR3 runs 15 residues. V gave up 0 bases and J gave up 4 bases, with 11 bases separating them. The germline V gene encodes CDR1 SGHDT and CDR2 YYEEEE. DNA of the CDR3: TGTGCCAGCAGCTTGGGCCGACTGCCCGGAAACACCATATATTTT. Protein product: CASSLGRLPGNTIYF.

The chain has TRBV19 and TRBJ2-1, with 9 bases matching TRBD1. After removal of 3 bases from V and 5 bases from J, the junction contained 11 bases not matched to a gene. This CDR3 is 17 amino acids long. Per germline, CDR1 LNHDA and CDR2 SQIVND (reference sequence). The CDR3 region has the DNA TGTGCCAGTAGTATCAGGACAGGGGACCCGACTAACAATGAGCAGTTCTTC. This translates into CASSIRTGDPTNNEQFF.

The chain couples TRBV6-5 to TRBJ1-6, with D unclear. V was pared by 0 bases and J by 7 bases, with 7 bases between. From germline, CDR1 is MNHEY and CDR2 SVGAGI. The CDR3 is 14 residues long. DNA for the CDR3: TGTGCCAGCAGTTACTCGATTGGAAATTCACCCCTCCACTTT. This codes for CASSYSIGNSPLHF.